This T cell receptor (beta chain) comes out of a study of T cells in Graves' hyperthyroidism and ophthalmopathy. Background on the study: The blood sample was taken at first diagnosis, before treatment began.

This clonotype was detected only once. The DNA is omitted, as the CDR3 cannot be located on it reliably, and the CDR3 follows TCRdb's listing. TCR beta CDR3 region amplification was performed from RNA transcripts. During a first-round RT-PCR of the TCR CDR3, the HTBI primer set was used. TCRdb re-derived calls from the multiplex PCR reads in MiXCR, one entry per CDR3 protein. The profile shows about 840,000 distinct CDR3 sequences, over 35% of them singletons. CDR1 is SEHNR and CDR2 is FQNEAQ in the germline V gene (reference sequence). The CDR3 has 19 residues if both end residues are counted. For Graves' hyperthyroidism to be stable, ophthalmopathy could not progress within 18 months. Participants, patients aged 18 to 65, had newly diagnosed hyperthyroidism with a duration under 2 months.

The rearrangement links TRBV7-9 to TRBJ2-7; the tabulated D call, TRBD1, remains unverified against the DNA. This receptor was obtained from a man aged 18-30 years with Graves' hyperthyroidism. The sample was blood. The CDR3 region is CASSFVLVGFPEHVYEQYF.